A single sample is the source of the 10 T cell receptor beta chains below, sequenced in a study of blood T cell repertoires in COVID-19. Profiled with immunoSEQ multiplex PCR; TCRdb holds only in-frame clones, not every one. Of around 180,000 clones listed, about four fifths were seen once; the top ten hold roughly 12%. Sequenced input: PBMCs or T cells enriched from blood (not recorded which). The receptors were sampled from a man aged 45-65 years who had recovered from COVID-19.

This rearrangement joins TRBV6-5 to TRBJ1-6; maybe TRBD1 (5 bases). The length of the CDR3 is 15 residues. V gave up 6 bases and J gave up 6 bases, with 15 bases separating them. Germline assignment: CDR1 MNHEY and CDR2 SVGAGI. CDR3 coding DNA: TGTGCCAGCAGCCAACCAGGGTCTGCTAATTCACCCCTCCACTTT. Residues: CASSQPGSANSPLHF.

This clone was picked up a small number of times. The chain's CDR3 is CASYGQGARGYTF. Here the CDR3 DNA reads TGCGCCAGCTACGGGCAGGGGGCTAGAGGCTACACCTTC. This sequence joins TRBV10-2 and TRBJ1-2; 8 nucleotides align to TRBD1. This CDR3 is 13 amino acids long. V lost 8 bases and J lost 8; bases outside the gene matches: 10. Germline V gene sequence: CDR1 WSHSY, CDR2 SAAADI.

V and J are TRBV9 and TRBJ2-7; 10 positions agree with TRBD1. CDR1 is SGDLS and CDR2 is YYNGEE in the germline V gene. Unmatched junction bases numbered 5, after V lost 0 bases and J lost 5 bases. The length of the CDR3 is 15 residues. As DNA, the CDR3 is TGTGCCAGCAGCGTAGAGACAGGGGGCTTCGACGAGCAGTACTTC. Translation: CASSVETGGFDEQYF.

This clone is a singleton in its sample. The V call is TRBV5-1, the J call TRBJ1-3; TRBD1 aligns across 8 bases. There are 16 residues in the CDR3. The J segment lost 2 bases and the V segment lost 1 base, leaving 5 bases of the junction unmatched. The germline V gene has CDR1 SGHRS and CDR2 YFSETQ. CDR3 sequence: CASSLSPDRAGNTIYF. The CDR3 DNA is TGCGCCAGCAGCTTGAGCCCGGACAGGGCTGGAAACACCATATATTTT.

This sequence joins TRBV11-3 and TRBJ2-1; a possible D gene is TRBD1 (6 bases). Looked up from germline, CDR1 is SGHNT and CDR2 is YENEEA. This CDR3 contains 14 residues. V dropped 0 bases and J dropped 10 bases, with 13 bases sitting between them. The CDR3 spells CASSLDGIGGEQFF. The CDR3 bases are TGTGCCAGCAGCTTAGATGGGATTGGGGGCGAGCAGTTCTTC.

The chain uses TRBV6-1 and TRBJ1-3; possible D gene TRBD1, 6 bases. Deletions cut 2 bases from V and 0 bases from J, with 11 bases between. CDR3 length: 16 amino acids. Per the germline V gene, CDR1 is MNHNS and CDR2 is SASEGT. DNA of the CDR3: TGTGCCAGCAGTGAATCGGGGACAAGCTCTGGAAACACCATATATTTT. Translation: CASSESGTSSGNTIYF.

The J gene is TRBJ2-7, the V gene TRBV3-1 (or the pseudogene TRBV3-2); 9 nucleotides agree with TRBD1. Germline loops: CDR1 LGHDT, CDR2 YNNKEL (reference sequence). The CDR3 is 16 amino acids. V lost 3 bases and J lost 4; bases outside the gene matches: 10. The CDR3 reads CASSHVTGGVSYEQYF. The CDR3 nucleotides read TGTGCCAGCAGCCACGTTACAGGGGGCGTTTCTTACGAGCAGTACTTC.

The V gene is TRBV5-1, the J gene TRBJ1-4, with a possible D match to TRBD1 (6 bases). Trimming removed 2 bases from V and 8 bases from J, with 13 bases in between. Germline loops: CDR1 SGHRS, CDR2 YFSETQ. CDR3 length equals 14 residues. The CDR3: CASSFRQEGEKLFF. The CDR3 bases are TGCGCCAGCAGCTTCAGACAGGAAGGCGAAAAACTGTTTTTT.

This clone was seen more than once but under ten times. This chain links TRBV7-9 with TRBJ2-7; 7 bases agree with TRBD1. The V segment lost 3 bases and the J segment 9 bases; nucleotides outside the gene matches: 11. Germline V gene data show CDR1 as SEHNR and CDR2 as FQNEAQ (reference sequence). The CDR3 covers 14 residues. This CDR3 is CASSLTIQGTGQYF. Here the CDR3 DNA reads TGTGCCAGCAGCTTGACCATACAGGGGACGGGGCAGTACTTC.

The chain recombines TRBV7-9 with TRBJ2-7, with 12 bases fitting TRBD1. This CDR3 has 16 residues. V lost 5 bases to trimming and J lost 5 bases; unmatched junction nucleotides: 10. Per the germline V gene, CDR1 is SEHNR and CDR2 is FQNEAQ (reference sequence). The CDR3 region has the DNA TGTGCCAGCAGCCCGCCGGGACAGGGGGCGTACAACGAGCAGTACTTC. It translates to CASSPPGQGAYNEQYF. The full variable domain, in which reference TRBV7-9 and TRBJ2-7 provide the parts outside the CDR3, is DTGVSQNPRHKITKRGQNVTFRCDPISEHNRLYWYRQTLGQGPEFLTYFQNEAQLEKSRLLSDRFSAERPKGSFSTLEIQRTEQGDSAMYLCASSPPGQGAYNEQYFGPGTRLTVT.